This is a list of T cell receptor beta chains from one sample in a study of blood T cell repertoires in COVID-19. Sequencing was performed with immunoSEQ multiplex PCR; in TCRdb, only in-frame clones are kept and a portion is missing. The sample shows 200,000 to 300,000 clones, 85% to 90% of them seen only once. The specimen was peripheral blood. These receptors came from a woman in her fifties or sixties with COVID-19, enrolled during active disease. The CDR3 runs from the conserved cysteine through the conserved F or W. A D gene is named only where the DNA matches it firmly. Some rows mark clone size as missing; the rest say once, few, many or name a class of expanded clone.

CDR3 protein: CASSVDTSAGANVLTF
CDR3 DNA: TGTGCCAGCAGCGTCGATACTAGTGCTGGGGCCAACGTCCTGACTTTC
D gene: -
J gene: TRBJ2-6
clone size: -
V gene: TRBV9

CDR3 protein: CASSSSGGGEQFF
CDR3 DNA: TGTGCCAGTAGTTCCTCGGGGGGAGGGGAGCAGTTCTTC
D gene: TRBD2
J gene: TRBJ2-1
clone size: -
V gene: TRBV19

CDR3 protein: CATSAPIPGQGSIETQYF
CDR3 DNA: TGTGCCACCAGTGCCCCGATCCCGGGACAGGGTTCTATTGAGACCCAGTACTTC
D gene: TRBD1
J gene: TRBJ2-5
clone size: -
V gene: TRBV24-1

CDR3 protein: CATKERWADTQYF
CDR3 DNA: TGTGCCACCAAAGAGCGGTGGGCAGATACGCAGTATTTT
D gene: -
J gene: TRBJ2-3
clone size: -
V gene: TRBV24-1

CDR3 protein: CASSPISANTGELFF
CDR3 DNA: TGTGCCAGCAGCCCCATTAGCGCCAACACCGGGGAGCTGTTTTTT
D gene: -
J gene: TRBJ2-2
clone size: -
V gene: TRBV9

CDR3 protein: CASRGALFAEQYF
CDR3 DNA: TGTGCCAGCCGAGGAGCGTTGTTCGCCGAGCAGTACTTC
D gene: -
J gene: TRBJ2-7
clone size: -
V gene: TRBV27

CDR3 protein: CASSVGQARGYEQYF
CDR3 DNA: TGTGCCAGCAGCGTTGGACAGGCAAGGGGCTACGAGCAGTACTTC
D gene: TRBD1
J gene: TRBJ2-7
clone size: -
V gene: TRBV9

CDR3 protein: CSSQRTGVSEQYF
CDR3 DNA: TGCTCCTCCCAAAGGACAGGGGTGTCCGAGCAGTACTTC
D gene: TRBD1
J gene: TRBJ2-7
clone size: once
V gene: TRBV19

CDR3 protein: CASSSDRDPFGENTEAFF
CDR3 DNA: TGTGCCAGCAGCTCGGACAGGGATCCCTTTGGAGAGAACACTGAAGCTTTCTTT
D gene: TRBD1
J gene: TRBJ1-1
clone size: -
V gene: TRBV28

CDR3 protein: CASSHRPRGGKDYGYTF
CDR3 DNA: TGTGCCAGCAGCCACCGCCCCCGGGGAGGGAAGGACTATGGCTACACCTTC
D gene: -
J gene: TRBJ1-2
clone size: -
V gene: TRBV3-1/TRBV3-2

CDR3 protein: CASSFNGDPSTEAFF
CDR3 DNA: TGCGCCAGCAGCTTCAACGGGGATCCGAGCACTGAAGCTTTCTTT
D gene: -
J gene: TRBJ1-1
clone size: -
V gene: TRBV5-1